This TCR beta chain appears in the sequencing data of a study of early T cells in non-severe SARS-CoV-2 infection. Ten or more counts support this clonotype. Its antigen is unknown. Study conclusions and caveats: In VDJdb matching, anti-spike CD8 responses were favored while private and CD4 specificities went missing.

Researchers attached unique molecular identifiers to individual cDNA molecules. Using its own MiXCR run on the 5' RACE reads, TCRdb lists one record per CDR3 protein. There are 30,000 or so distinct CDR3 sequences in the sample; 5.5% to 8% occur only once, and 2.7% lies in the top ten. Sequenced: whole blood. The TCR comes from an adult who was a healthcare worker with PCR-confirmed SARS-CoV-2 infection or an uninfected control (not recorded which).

The CDR3 nucleotides read TGTGCCATCAGTAAGGGGAGGGCCGGGACAGGGCTGAACACTGAAGCTTTCTTT. It translates to CAISKGRAGTGLNTEAFF. The V call is TRBV10-3, the J call TRBJ1-1; 9 bases align to TRBD1. Germline loops: CDR1 ENHRY, CDR2 SYGVKD. After removal of 5 bases from V and 0 bases from J, the junction contained 13 bases not matched to a gene. This CDR3 has 18 amino acids.